This T cell receptor beta chain was identified in a study of T cell responses to AZD1222 COVID-19 vaccine listed by TCRdb under 2021. For context, the study as a whole: A total of 233 trial participants underwent TCR sequencing, of whom 207 received two doses of AZD1222 and approximately 25 received two doses of the MenACWY control vaccine. Trial participants were enrolled by age into subgroups of 18-55, 56-69 and 70-plus years, and around 150, 29 and 61 TCR-sequenced participants, respectively, were included in these subgroups. Summary of the overall study and its limitations: Participants were mostly white British and included more females than males, and it was suggested by the authors that clonal diversity may have been underestimated. Because no day 14 peak-response samples were available, repertoires were characterized only after the peak T cell response. The whole spike protein was spanned by vaccine-associated CD4 TCRs, and dominant responses were seen in regions 160-218 and 743-854. In the small 56-69-year group, the increase in depth fell short of significance, most likely because of low power. Reportedly, almost half of the unique spike-specific TCRs recognized epitopes lying outside the regions that are mutated in the B.1.351 and B.1.1.7 variants. After two AZD1222 doses, both the breadth and the depth of spike-specific TCRs were significantly higher than at day 0 and than in MenACWY recipients. Conclusions about previously exposed vaccinees are limited, since just a handful of AZD1222 recipients were seropositive for SARS-CoV-2 at baseline.

The CDR3 regions of human TCRbeta chains were analyzed by immunosequencing. The authors' analysis ran thus. TCRs in the repertoires were matched against a reference library of SARS-CoV-2-specific TCRs that had been generated with the MIRA antigen-specificity platform. Breadth was defined as the fraction of unique TCRs that were SARS-CoV-2-associated. Depth was defined as the fraction of total T cells that were SARS-CoV-2-associated. Each spike-specific TCR was assigned to its reactive spike region and to a CD4 or CD8 class using the MIRA data. Log10-transformed breadth and depth values were compared by one-way ANOVA with Sidak's multiple comparisons tests. TCRdb stores this immuneACCESS table with in-frame sequences only. Part of the clones is absent; in the studies checked, under half of the shortfall reflects unresolved V genes, and no reason is known for the rest. The DNA was the basis for D and trimming; V, J and clone size are from that table. In all, the sample holds 85,000 to 130,000 clones, and 90% of those were seen once. Together, the top ten hold under 8.5% of the sample.

Spanning cysteine to phenylalanine, the CDR3 consists of 18 amino acids. This entry keeps only the CDR3 DNA: 54 bases, framed from base 1. V is pruned by 3 bases and J by 2 bases, leaving 9 bases of the junction without a gene match. According to the germline V gene (reference sequence), CDR1 reads GTSNPN and CDR2 reads SVGIG. On this clone: Its target antigen remains unknown. It has no much larger one-base neighbor in the sample; base qualities were not kept.

The time point label corresponds to: about 28 days (+/-7) after the second vaccine dose. Because spike-specific TCR depth and breadth did not differ between the two schedules, AZD1222 recipients who got a second dose at roughly 4 weeks were pooled with those who got a second dose at roughly 12 weeks. Vaccinee samples were obtained from the UK trials COV001 and COV002, which included a single-blind randomized controlled phase 2/3 trial of AZD1222 (ChAdOx1 nCoV-19) in healthy adults. For TCRbeta chain sequencing, PBMC samples were collected from trial participants at day 0 and at day 28 after the second dose.

The rearrangement combines TRBV30 with TRBJ2-2; TRBD2 agrees with 13 junctional bases. The specimen was peripheral blood, collected 28 days after the second AZD1222 dose. The receptor was isolated from an adult who received the AZD1222 COVID-19 vaccine. Here is the DNA: TGTGCCTGGAGGGGCGGCCGACTAGCGGGGGGAAACACCGGGGAGCTGTTTTTT. Its translation is CAWRGGRLAGGNTGELFF.